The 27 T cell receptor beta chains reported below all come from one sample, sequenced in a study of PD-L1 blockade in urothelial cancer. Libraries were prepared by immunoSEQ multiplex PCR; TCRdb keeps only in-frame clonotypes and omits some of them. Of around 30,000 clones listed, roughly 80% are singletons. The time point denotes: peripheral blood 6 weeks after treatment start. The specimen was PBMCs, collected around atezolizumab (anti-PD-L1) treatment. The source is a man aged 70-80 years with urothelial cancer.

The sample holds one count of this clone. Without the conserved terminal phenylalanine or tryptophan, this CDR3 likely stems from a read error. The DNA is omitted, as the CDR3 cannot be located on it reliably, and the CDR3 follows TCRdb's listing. CDR3 sequence: CASSPVRDRPPIV. This sequence joins TRBV18 and TRBJ1-1; the table's D call, TRBD1, was not checked against the DNA. The germline V gene has CDR1 KGHSH and CDR2 LQKENI. The CDR3 has 13 amino acids, counting both end residues.

Here the CDR3 reads CASSVGRSYEQYF. The CDR3 DNA follows: TGTGCCAGCAGCGTGGGCCGCTCCTACGAGCAGTACTTC. The chain links TRBV6-5 to TRBJ2-7, with no clear D. Germline V gives CDR1 MNHEY, CDR2 SVGAGI. V lost 6 bases and J lost 0, with 9 bases in between. The CDR3 has 13 residues.

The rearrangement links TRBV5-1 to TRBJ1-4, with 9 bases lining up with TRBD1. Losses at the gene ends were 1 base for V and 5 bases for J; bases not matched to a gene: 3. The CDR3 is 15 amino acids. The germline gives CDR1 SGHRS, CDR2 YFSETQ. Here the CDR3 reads CASSLSGTGNEKLFF. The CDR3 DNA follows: TGCGCCAGCAGCTTGTCCGGGACAGGGAATGAAAAACTGTTTTTT.

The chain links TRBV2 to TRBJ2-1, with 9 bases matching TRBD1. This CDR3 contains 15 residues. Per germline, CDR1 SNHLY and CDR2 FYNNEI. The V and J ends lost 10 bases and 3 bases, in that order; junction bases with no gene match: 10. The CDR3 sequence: CATSLGTGIYNEQFF. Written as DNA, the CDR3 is TGTGCCACCTCGTTAGGGACAGGGATCTACAATGAGCAGTTCTTC.

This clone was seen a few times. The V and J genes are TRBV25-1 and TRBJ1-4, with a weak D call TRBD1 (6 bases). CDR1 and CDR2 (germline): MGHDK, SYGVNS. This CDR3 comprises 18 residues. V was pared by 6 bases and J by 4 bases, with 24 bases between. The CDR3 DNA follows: TGTGCCAGCAGCCGCTCACTCGGGGGGGCGGAGTATAATGAAAAACTGTTTTTT. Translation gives CASSRSLGGAEYNEKLFF.

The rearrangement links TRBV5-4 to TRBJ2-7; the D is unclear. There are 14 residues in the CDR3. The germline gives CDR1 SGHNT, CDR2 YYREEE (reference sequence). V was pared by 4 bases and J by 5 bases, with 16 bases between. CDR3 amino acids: CASSPTSVADEQYF. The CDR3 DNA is TGTGCCAGCAGCCCGACGTCGGTCGCGGACGAGCAGTACTTC.

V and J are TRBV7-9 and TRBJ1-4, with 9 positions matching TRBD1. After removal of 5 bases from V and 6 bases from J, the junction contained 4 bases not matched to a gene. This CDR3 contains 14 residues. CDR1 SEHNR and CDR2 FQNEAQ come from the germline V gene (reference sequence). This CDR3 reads CASSGDRVYEKLFF. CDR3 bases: TGTGCCAGCAGCGGGGACAGGGTTTATGAAAAACTGTTTTTT.

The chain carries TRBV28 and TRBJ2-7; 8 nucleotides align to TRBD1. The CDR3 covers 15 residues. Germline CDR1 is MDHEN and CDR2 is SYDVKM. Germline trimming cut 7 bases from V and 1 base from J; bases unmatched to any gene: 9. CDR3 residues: CASNRQGQGSYEQYF. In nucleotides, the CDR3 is TGTGCCAGCAATCGACAGGGGCAGGGTTCCTACGAGCAGTACTTC.

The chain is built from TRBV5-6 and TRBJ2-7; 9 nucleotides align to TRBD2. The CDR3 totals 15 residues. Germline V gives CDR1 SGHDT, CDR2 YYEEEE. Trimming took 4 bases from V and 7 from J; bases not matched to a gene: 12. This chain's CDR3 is CASSRGEREVDEQYF. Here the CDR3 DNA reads TGTGCCAGCAGCCGCGGAGAGCGGGAGGTGGATGAGCAGTACTTC. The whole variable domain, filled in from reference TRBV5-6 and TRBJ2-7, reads DAGVTQSPTHLIKTRGQQVTLRCSPKSGHDTVSWYQQALGQGPQFIFQYYEEEERQRGNFPDRFSGHQFPNYSSELNVNALLLGDSALYLCASSRGEREVDEQYFGPGTRLTVT.

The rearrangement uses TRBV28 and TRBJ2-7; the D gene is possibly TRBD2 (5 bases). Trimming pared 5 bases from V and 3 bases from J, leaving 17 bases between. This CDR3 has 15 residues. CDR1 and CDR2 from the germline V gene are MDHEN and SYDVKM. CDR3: CASSLQEGGRYEQYF. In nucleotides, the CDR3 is TGTGCCAGCAGTCTCCAAGAAGGCGGGCGCTACGAGCAGTACTTC.

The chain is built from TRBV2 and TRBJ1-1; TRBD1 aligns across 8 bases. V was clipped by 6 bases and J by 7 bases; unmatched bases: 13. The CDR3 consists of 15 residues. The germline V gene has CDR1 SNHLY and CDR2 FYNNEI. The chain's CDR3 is CASRLQGAPGGEAFF. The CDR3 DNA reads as TGTGCCAGCAGGCTCCAGGGGGCCCCGGGAGGTGAAGCTTTCTTT.

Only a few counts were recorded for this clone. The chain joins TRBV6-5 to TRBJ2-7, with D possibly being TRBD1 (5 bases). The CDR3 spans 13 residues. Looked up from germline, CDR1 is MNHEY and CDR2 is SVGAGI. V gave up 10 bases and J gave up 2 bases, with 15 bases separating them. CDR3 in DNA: TGTGCCAAAGACCAGGGTCTGACCTACGAGCAGTACTTC. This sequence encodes CAKDQGLTYEQYF.

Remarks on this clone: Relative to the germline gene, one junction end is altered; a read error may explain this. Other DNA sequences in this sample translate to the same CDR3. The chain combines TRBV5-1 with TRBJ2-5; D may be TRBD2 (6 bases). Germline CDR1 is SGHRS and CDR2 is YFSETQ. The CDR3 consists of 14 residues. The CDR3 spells CASSFNGEAETQYF. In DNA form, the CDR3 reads TGTGCCAGCAGCTTCAATGGGGAGGCAGAGACCCAGTACTTC.

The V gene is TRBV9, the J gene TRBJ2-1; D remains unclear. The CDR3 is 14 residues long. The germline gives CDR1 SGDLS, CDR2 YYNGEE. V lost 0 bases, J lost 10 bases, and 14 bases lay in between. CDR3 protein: CASSVDVRPREQFF. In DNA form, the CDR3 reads TGTGCCAGCAGCGTAGATGTGAGGCCCCGGGAGCAGTTCTTC. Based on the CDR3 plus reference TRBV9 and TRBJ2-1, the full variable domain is DSGVTQTPKHLITATGQRVTLRCSPRSGDLSVYWYQQSLDQGLQFLIQYYNGEERAKGNILERFSAQQFPDLHSELNLSSLELGDSALYFCASSVDVRPREQFFGPGTRLTVL.

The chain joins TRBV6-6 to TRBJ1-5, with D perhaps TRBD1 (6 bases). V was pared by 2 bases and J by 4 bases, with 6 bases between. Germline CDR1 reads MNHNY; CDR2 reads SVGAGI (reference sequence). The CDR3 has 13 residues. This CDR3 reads CASSYDRNQPQHF. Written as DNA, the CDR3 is TGTGCCAGCAGTTACGACAGGAATCAGCCCCAGCATTTT.

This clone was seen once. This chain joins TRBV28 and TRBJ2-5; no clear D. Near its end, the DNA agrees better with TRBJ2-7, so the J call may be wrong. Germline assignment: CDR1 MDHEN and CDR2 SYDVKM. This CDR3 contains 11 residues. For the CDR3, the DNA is TGTGCCAGCGGTGGGCCCTTCGAGCAGTACTTC. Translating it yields CASGGPFEQYF.

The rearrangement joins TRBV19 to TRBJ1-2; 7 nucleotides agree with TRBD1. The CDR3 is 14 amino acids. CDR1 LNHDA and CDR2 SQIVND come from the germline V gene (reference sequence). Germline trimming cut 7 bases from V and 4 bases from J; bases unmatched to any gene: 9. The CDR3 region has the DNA TGTGCCAGTATAGGGGCCGACAGGGTCTATGGCTACACCTTC. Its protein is CASIGADRVYGYTF.

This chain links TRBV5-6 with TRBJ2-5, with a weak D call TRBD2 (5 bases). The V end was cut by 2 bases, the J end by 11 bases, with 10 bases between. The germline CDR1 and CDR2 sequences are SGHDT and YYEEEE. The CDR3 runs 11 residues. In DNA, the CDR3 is TGTGCCAGCAGCTTTGCGAGGGAGCAGTACTTC. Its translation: CASSFAREQYF.

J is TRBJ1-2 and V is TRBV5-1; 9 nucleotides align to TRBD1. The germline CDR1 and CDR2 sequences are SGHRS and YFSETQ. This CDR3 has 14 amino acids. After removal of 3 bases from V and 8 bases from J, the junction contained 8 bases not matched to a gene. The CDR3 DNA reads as TGCGCCAGCAGCTCTCAAACAGGGGGCAAGGGCTACACCTTC. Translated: CASSSQTGGKGYTF.

The CDR3: CASSEHQAAEAFF. DNA for the CDR3: TGTGCCAGCAGCGAACACCAGGCAGCTGAAGCTTTCTTT. The V and J genes are TRBV7-3 and TRBJ1-1; D is ambiguous. This CDR3 region has 13 residues. Trimming stripped 5 bases from V and 6 bases from J, with 13 bases between. Per the germline V gene, CDR1 is SGHTA and CDR2 is FQGTGA. Looking up the rest from reference TRBV7-3 and TRBJ1-1 gives the full variable domain: GAGVSQTPSNKVTEKGKYVELRCDPISGHTALYWYRQSLGQGPEFLIYFQGTGAADDSGLPNDRFFAVRPEGSVSTLKIQRTERGDSAVYLCASSEHQAAEAFFGQGTRLTVV.

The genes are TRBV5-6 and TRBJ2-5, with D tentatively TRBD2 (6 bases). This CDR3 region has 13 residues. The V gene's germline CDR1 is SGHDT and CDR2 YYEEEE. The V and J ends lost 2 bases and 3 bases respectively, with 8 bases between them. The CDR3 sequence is CASSFGGEETQYF. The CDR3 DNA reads TGTGCCAGCAGCTTCGGAGGGGAAGAGACCCAGTACTTC.

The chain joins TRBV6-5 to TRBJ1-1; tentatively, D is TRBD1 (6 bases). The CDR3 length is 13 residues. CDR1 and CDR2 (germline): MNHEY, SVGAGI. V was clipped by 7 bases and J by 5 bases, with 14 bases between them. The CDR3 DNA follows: TGTGCCAGCATCCCTGGGGGGGCAACTGAAGCTTTCTTT. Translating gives CASIPGGATEAFF.

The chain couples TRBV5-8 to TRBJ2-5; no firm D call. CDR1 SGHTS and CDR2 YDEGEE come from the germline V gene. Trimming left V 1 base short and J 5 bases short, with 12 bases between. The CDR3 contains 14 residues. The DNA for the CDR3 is TGTGCCAGCAGCTTGAATCCTCTAACGGAGACCCAGTACTTC. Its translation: CASSLNPLTETQYF.

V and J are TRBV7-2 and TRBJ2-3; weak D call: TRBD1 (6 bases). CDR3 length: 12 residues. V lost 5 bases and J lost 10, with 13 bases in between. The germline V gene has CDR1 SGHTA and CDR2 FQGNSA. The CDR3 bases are TGTGCCAGCAGCGGGCCCGAGGGGGCGCAGTATTTT. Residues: CASSGPEGAQYF.

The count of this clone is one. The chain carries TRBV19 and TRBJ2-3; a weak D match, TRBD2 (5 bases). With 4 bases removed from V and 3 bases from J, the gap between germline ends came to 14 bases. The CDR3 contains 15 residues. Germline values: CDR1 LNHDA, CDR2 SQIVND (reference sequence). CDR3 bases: TGTGCCAGTAGTAGCCCGGGGTTAGGTACAGATACGCAGTATTTT. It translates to CASSSPGLGTDTQYF.

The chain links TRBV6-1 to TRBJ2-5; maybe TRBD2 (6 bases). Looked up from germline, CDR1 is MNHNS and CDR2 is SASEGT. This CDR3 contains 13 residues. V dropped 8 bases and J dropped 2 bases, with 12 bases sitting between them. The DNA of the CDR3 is TGTGCCAGCGACTACGCGGGGCAAGAGACCCAGTACTTC. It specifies CASDYAGQETQYF.

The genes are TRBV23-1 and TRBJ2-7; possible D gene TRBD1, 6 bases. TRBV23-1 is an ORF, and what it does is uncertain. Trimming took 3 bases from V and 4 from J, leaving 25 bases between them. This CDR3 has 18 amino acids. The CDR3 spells CASSQSTGWPPSPYEQYF. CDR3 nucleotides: TGCGCCAGCAGTCAGTCGACAGGTTGGCCCCCATCCCCTTACGAGCAGTACTTC.